Below, one T cell receptor beta chain is given with its context. What it recognizes is unknown. This sample is part of a study of T cell repertoires in cytomegalovirus infection. About the study: Indicated by public TCR beta signatures were CMV infection and matching HLA type.

TCRdb processed the reads anew with MiXCR; each CDR3 protein has one entry. Found here are a few hundred thousand distinct CDR3 sequences, 20% to 30% of them singletons; the top ten hold 13%. Study observations and caveats: The response measured ex vivo was dominated by TCR beta clonotypes (HLA-C-restricted and CMV-specific). Identification of carriers of CMV plus the relevant HLA was achieved through cumulative public TCR beta family frequency.

Trimming took 7 bases from V and 2 from J; bases not matched to a gene: 17. Germline loops: CDR1 SQVTM, CDR2 ANQGSEA. The CDR3 covers 18 residues. The chain couples TRBV29-1 to TRBJ2-1; TRBD1 agrees at 10 bases. Sequencing was performed on cultured PBMCs, taken from culture after CMV antigen stimulation. This clonotype originated in a human donor in good health (CMV status not recorded). Some clones in this sample may be carry-over from other donors' samples. The chain's CDR3 is CSASGTGVLGRAYNEQFF. The CDR3 bases are TGCAGCGCCTCAGGGACAGGGGTCCTCGGGAGGGCCTACAATGAGCAGTTCTTC.